The following is a TCR beta chain sequence with its context. Its antigen is not yet known. Per-base qualities were not stored, and no clone one base away is much larger. The data belong to a study of control samples from healthy donors and cancer patients (dated by TCRdb to 2020 to 2021). Library preparation employed the immunoSEQ multiplex PCR assay. Entries here come from immuneACCESS through TCRdb and include only in-frame sequences with V and J called. Some clones fail to appear in such tables; in the studies checked, an unresolved V gene covers under half of the shortfall, and the cause of the remainder is unknown. This sample gives under 150,000 clones in total; 70% to 90% of them show up just once. Jointly, the top ten make up roughly 2.5% of the sample. From its cysteine to its phenylalanine, the CDR3 spans 15 amino acids. Kept here is only the CDR3 DNA, which spans 45 bases and is read in frame from base 1. In the germline V gene, CDR1 corresponds to SGHNT and CDR2 to YENEEA. For this chain, trimming is 0 bases at the V end and 1 base at the J end, and the number of junction bases without a gene match is 2.

Sequencing was carried out using blood. The chain uses TRBV11-3 and TRBJ1-1; 7 bases in the junction line up with TRBD1. The sequence was collected from an older woman in good health. The nucleotide sequence is TGTGCCAGCAGCTTAGAGGGACAGTCGAACACTGAAGCTTTCTTT. Translated, it reads CASSLEGQSNTEAFF.